Shown below are 10 T cell receptor beta chains from a single sample sequenced in a study of shared clonotypes between healthy human individuals. TCRdb's copy holds only in-frame clones and misses some; the assay was immunoSEQ multiplex PCR. The sample yields roughly 640,000 clones, less than 98% seen once. The sequenced material came from naive CD4+ T cells sorted from blood. The subset here: CD45RA+ positively selected. Receptors originate from a woman aged 25 to 39 in good health.

CDR3 amino acids: CASSLIDPNEQFF. In DNA form, the CDR3 reads TGTGCCAGCAGTTTAATAGACCCCAATGAGCAGTTCTTC. V and J are TRBV28 and TRBJ2-1; D remains ambiguous. Germline V CDR1 and CDR2: MDHEN, SYDVKM. The V and J ends lost 2 bases and 6 bases respectively, with 8 bases between them. The CDR3 contains 13 residues.

The rearrangement links TRBV5-6 to TRBJ1-1, with no clear D. CDR1 is SGHDT and CDR2 is YYEEEE in the germline V gene. The CDR3 extends over 15 amino acids. V gave up 1 base and J gave up 5 bases, with 15 bases separating them. The CDR3 region is CASSLWRSWRTEAFF. For the CDR3, the DNA is TGTGCCAGCAGCTTGTGGAGGTCCTGGAGGACTGAAGCTTTCTTT.

The chain links TRBV6-5 to TRBJ2-1, with 8 bases aligning to TRBD1. After removal of 4 bases from V and 5 bases from J, the junction contained 7 bases not matched to a gene. This CDR3 has 15 amino acids. Germline CDR1 MNHEY, CDR2 SVGAGI. The CDR3, as DNA: TGTGCCAGCAGTTCGCGGACAGGGCGGCACAATGAGCAGTTCTTC. Protein product: CASSSRTGRHNEQFF.

The chain uses TRBV2 and TRBJ2-3, with 16 bases aligning to TRBD2. V was pared by 5 bases and J by 4 bases, with 6 bases of the junction left unmatched. Germline V CDR1 and CDR2: SNHLY, FYNNEI. This CDR3 is 17 amino acids long. The CDR3 sequence is CASSPGTSGRVADTQYF. CDR3 coding DNA: TGTGCCAGCAGTCCCGGGACTAGCGGGAGGGTTGCAGATACGCAGTATTTT.

This clone showed up just once. This chain uses TRBV5-5 with TRBJ1-1, with D possibly matching TRBD1 (6 bases). V lost 4 bases and J lost 3, with 13 bases in between. Looked up from germline, CDR1 is SGHKS and CDR2 is YYEKEE (reference sequence). CDR3 length: 14 amino acids. The CDR3 is CASSPRGWDTEAFF. The CDR3 DNA sequence: TGTGCCAGCAGCCCCAGGGGTTGGGACACTGAAGCTTTCTTT.

V gene TRBV2 combines with J gene TRBJ2-7; 7 bases are a match to TRBD1. Per germline, CDR1 SNHLY and CDR2 FYNNEI. With V trimmed by 3 bases and J by 6 bases, 8 bases remained unmatched. This CDR3 contains 14 residues. The CDR3 bases are TGTGCCAGCAGTGACGAGGGGGCGTCCGGCGAGCAGTACTTC. This translates into CASSDEGASGEQYF.

V gene TRBV6-5 combines with J gene TRBJ2-6; D unclear. V lost 6 bases and J lost 8, with 11 bases in between. Per germline, CDR1 MNHEY and CDR2 SVGAGI. This CDR3 spans 13 amino acids. The CDR3 reads CASRQQGTNVLTF. CDR3 in DNA: TGTGCCAGCAGACAACAAGGAACCAACGTCCTGACTTTC.

CDR3 nucleotide sequence: TGTGCCAGCAGTACCGAAAGCTATGGCTACACCTTC. Its translation: CASSTESYGYTF. The V call is TRBV2, the J call TRBJ1-2; D is unclear. The CDR3 runs to 12 residues. Germline-derived CDR1 and CDR2 are SNHLY and FYNNEI. Trimming shortened V by 5 bases and J by 4 bases, and 8 bases separated the two germline ends.

This chain uses TRBV5-4 with TRBJ2-3; no clear D. CDR1 is SGHNT, CDR2 YYREEE, per germline (reference sequence). V shed 0 bases and J shed 2 bases, with 7 bases lying between them. This CDR3 spans 14 amino acids. CDR3 coding DNA: TGTGCCAGCAGCTTGGATTCTAACACAGATACGCAGTATTTT. Protein: CASSLDSNTDTQYF.

The chain is built from TRBV5-4 and TRBJ2-1, with 11 nucleotides matching TRBD2. V gave up 9 bases and J gave up 4 bases; unmatched junction bases: 6. This CDR3 has 14 residues. Looked up from germline, CDR1 is SGHNT and CDR2 is YYREEE (reference sequence). This CDR3 is CAMGGTSGYNEQFF. CDR3 DNA sequence: TGTGCCATGGGAGGGACTAGCGGTTACAATGAGCAGTTCTTC.